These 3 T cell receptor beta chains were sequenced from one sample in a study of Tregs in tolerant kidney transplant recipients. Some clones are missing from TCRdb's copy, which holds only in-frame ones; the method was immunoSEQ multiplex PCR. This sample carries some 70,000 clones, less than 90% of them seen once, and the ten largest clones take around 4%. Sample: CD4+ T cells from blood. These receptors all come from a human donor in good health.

CDR3 in amino acids: CASSLLGDTDTQYF. The CDR3 DNA reads TGCGCCAGCAGCTTGCTAGGAGACACAGATACGCAGTATTTT. The V and J genes are TRBV5-1 and TRBJ2-3; D is uncertain. Trimming removed 1 base at V and 2 bases at J, with 8 bases between. This CDR3 comprises 14 residues. The V gene's germline CDR1 is SGHRS and CDR2 YFSETQ.

The chain's CDR3 is CASRKGEEQFF. As DNA, the CDR3 is TGTGCCAGCAGGAAAGGAGAAGAGCAGTTCTTC. The V and J genes are TRBV11-2 and TRBJ2-1; D not certain. This CDR3 has 11 residues. Germline V gene data show CDR1 as SGHAT and CDR2 as FQNNGV. V gave up 6 bases and J gave up 10 bases, with 10 bases separating them.

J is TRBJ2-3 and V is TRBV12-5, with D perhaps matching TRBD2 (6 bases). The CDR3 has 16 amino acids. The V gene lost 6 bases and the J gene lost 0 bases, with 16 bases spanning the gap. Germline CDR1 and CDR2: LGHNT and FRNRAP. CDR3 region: CASGRILATSTDTQYF. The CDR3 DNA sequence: TGTGCTAGTGGCCGGATTCTAGCGACTAGCACAGATACGCAGTATTTT.